The rows below give T cell receptor beta chains drawn from one sample of a study of post-analysis software for immune sequencing data. TCRdb ran MiXCR on the PCR reads and lists one entry per CDR3 protein. The table records roughly 700,000 distinct CDR3 sequences, just under 30% of them present only once. The sequencing input was blood. Receptor source: a girl between 10 and 17 years old with multiple sclerosis. Each CDR3 is given with its conserved first and last residue. A D gene is named only where the DNA matches it firmly. Not every row has a clone size; where given, it reads once, few, many or a size class.

J | D | V | size | CDR3 | DNA
TRBJ2-4 | NA | TRBV5-1 | few | CASSLEAGDIQYF | TGCGCCAGCAGCTTGGAAGCAGGGGACATTCAGTACTTC
TRBJ2-3 | NA | TRBV10-3 | few | CASDAGTTQYF | TGTGCCAGCGATGCCGGGACTACGCAGTATTTT
TRBJ2-7 | TRBD2 | TRBV12-3/TRBV12-4 | NA | CASSPDRLAGVWYEQYF | TGTGCCAGCAGTCCCGACCGACTAGCGGGAGTTTGGTACGAGCAGTACTTC
TRBJ2-7 | NA | TRBV4-3 | NA | CAGSQDRLTYEQYF | TGCGCCGGCAGCCAAGACAGACTAACCTACGAGCAGTACTTC
TRBJ2-3 | NA | TRBV6-2/TRBV6-3 | NA | CASSSDMGRRGTQYF | TGTGCCAGCAGTTCAGATATGGGACGGAGGGGTACGCAGTATTTT
TRBJ1-1 | NA | TRBV7-9 | NA | CASSLEPLTEAFF | TGTGCCAGCAGCTTAGAGCCCTTAACTGAAGCTTTCTTT
TRBJ2-7 | NA | TRBV20-1 | NA | CSVVPGRTSYEQYF | TGCAGTGTCGTCCCGGGACGGACATCCTACGAGCAGTACTTC
TRBJ2-1 | NA | TRBV2 | few | CASRQPARNEQFF | TGTGCCAGCCGGCAACCTGCGAGGAATGAGCAGTTCTTC
TRBJ2-7 | NA | TRBV20-1 | NA | CSARKIAATAYEQYF | TGCAGTGCTAGGAAGATAGCGGCCACAGCCTACGAGCAGTACTTC
TRBJ2-1 | NA | TRBV27 | NA | CASSFSQFYNEQCF | TGTGCCAGCAGTTTTTCACAATTCTACAATGAGCAGTGCTTC
TRBJ2-3 | TRBD2 | TRBV6-2/TRBV6-3 | NA | CASSKGRAGSTDTQYF | TGTGCCAGCAGTAAGGGACGAGCGGGATCCACAGATACGCAGTATTTT
TRBJ2-5 | NA | TRBV20-1 | NA | CSASVASLQRTQYF | TGCAGTGCTAGTGTGGCCTCCCTGCAACGGACCCAGTACTTC
TRBJ2-2 | NA | TRBV20-1 | NA | CSARDSRQRIANTGELFF | TGCAGTGCTAGAGATTCGCGACAGAGAATCGCGAACACCGGGGAGCTGTTTTTT
TRBJ1-5 | NA | TRBV3-1 | NA | CASGPGTYSNQPQHF | TGTGCCAGCGGGCCAGGCACCTATAGCAATCAGCCCCAGCATTTT
TRBJ1-5 | NA | TRBV3-1 | NA | CASSPRQGIGQPQHF | TGTGCCAGCAGCCCGAGGCAGGGGATAGGACAGCCCCAGCATTTT
TRBJ2-3 | TRBD1 | TRBV29-1 | NA | CSVEGGQGTDTQYF | TGCAGCGTTGAGGGGGGACAGGGCACAGATACGCAGTATTTT